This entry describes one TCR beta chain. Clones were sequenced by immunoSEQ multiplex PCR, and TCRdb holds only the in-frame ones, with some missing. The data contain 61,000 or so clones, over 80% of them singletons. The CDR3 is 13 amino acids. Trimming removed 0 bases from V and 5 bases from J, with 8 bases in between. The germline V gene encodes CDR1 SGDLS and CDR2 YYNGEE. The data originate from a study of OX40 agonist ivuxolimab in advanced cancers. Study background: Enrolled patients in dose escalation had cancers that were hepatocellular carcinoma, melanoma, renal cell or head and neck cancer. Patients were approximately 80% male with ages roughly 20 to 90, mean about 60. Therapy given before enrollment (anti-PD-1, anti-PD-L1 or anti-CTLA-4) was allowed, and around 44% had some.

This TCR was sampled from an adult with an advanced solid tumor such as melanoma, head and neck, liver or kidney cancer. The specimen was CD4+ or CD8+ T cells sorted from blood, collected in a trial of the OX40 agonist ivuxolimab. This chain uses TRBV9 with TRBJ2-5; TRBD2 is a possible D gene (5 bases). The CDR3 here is CASSVDRRETQYF. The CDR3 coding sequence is TGTGCCAGCAGCGTAGATAGGAGGGAGACCCAGTACTTC.